Listed below are T cell receptor beta chains from one sample, sequenced in a study of T-cell reconstitution after alpha-beta-depleted transplantation in children. TCRdb called the PCR reads again in MiXCR, with one record for every CDR3 protein. The sample yields almost 5,000 distinct CDR3 sequences, just under 7.5% seen once. The sequences come from PBMCs, mostly from graft donor cells, collected 60 days after TCRalphabeta/CD19-depleted stem cell transplant. The receptor set was obtained from a boy less than two years old who had a stem cell transplant for SCID, so the T cells may come from the graft donor. CDR3s include the opening cysteine and the closing phenylalanine or tryptophan. A D gene is named only where the DNA matches it firmly. Size values are once, few and many counts, or a class for expanded clones, and some rows have none.

TRBV6-5	medium-sized	TRBJ2-7	-	14	TGTGCCAGCGCCCGGGGGTATCCCCGCTTCGAGCAGTACTTC	CASARGYPRFEQYF
TRBV12-5	many	TRBJ1-5	TRBD1	20	TGTGCTAGTGGTTTCGATCGACGACAGGGGTCGATATATAGCAATCAGCCCCAGCATTTT	CASGFDRRQGSIYSNQPQHF
TRBV20-1	many	TRBJ1-1	TRBD1	16	TGCAGTGCTAGAGATCGAGGGGGCGTTTTGAACACTGAAGCTTTCTTT	CSARDRGGVLNTEAFF
TRBV12-3/TRBV12-4	medium-sized	TRBJ2-7	TRBD1	15	TGTGCCAGCAGTTTGGGCAGGGGGATCTCCTACGAGCAGTACTTC	CASSLGRGISYEQYF
TRBV11-2	-	TRBJ2-5	-	24	TGTGCCAGCAGGTTTCAGATCATAATGTCTGGTCATAATGGGATGTGCTCGACCCAAGAGACCCAGTACTTC	CASRFQIIMSGHNGMCSTQETQYF
TRBV18	medium-sized	TRBJ2-5	-	15	TGTGCCAGCTCACCACGGACAGACGTTCAAGAGACCCAGTACTTC	CASSPRTDVQETQYF